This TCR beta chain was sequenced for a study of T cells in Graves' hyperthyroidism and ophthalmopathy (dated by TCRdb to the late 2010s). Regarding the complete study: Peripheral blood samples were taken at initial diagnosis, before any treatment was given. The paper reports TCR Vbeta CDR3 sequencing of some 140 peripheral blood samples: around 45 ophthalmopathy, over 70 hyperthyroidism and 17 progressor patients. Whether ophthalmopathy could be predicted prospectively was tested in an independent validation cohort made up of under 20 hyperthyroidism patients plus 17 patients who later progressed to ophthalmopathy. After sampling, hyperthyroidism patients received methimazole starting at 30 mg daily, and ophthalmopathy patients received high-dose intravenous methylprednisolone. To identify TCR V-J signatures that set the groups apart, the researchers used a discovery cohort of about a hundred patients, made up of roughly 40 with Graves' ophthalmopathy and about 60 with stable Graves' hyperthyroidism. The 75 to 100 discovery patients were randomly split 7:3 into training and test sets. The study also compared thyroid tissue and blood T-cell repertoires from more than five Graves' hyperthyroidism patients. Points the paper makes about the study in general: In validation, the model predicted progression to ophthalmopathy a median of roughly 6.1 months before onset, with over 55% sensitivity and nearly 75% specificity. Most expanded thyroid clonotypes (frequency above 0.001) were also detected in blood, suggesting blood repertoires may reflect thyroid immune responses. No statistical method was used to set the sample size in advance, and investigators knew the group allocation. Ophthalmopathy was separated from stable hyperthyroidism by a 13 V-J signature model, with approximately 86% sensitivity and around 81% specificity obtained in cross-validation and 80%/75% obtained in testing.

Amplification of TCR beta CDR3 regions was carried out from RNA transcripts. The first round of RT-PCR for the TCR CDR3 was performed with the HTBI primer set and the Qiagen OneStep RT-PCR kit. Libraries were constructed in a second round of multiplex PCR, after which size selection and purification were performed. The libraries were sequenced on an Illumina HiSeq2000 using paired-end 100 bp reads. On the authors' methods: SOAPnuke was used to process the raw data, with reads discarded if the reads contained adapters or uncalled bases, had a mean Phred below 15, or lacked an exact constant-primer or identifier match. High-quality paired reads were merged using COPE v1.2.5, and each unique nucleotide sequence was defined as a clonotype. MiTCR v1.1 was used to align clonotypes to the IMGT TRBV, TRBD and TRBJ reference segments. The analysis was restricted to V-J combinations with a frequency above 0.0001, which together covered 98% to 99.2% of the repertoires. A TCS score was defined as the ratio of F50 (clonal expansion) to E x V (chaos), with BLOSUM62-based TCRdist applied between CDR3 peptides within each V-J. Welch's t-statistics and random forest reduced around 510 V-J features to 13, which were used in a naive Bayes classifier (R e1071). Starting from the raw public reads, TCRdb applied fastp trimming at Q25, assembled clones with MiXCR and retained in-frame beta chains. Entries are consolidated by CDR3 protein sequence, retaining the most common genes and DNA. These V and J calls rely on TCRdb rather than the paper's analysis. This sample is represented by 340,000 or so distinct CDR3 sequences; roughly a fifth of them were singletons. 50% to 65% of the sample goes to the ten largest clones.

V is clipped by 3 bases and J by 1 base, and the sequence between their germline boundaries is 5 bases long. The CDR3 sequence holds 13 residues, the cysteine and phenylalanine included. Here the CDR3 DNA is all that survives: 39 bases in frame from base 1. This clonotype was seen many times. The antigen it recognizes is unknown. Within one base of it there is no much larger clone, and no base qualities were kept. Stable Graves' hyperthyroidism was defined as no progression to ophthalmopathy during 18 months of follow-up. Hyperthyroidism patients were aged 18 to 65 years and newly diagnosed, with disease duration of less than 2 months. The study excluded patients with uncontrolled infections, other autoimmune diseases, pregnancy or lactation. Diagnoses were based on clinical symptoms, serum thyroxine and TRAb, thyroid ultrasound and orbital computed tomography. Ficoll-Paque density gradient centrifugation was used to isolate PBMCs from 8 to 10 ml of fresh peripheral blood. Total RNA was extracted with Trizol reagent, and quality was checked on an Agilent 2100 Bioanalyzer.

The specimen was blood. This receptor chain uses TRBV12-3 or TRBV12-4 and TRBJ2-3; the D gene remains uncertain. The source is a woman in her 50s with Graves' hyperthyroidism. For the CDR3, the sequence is CASSFDGTDTQYF. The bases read TGTGCCAGCAGTTTCGACGGCACAGATACGCAGTATTTT.